This TCR beta chain was found in a study of blood T cell repertoires in COVID-19. In the study overall: Researchers got acute and convalescent COVID-19 samples from the United States, Italy and Spain. PBMCs, B-cell-depleted T cells, or T cells provided the cDNA or gDNA that made up the material.

This CDR3 has 13 amino acids. Deletions cut 0 bases from V and 2 bases from J, with 7 bases between. The germline gives CDR1 GTSNPN, CDR2 SVGIG (reference sequence). Generated by immunoSEQ multiplex PCR, the TCRdb table keeps only in-frame clones and is missing some. The sample consists of roughly 140,000 clones, approximately 80% of them appearing once. The sample comprised peripheral blood. This clonotype originated in a human donor in a cohort sampled during active COVID-19. The rearrangement uses TRBV30 and TRBJ2-5; D might be TRBD1 (6 bases). The CDR3 DNA reads TGTGCCTGGAGTGTGGGGGCGCAAGAGACCCAGTACTTC. Translating it yields CAWSVGAQETQYF.